Listed below are T cell receptor beta chains from one sample, sequenced in a study of blood T cell repertoires in COVID-19. Sequenced by immunoSEQ multiplex PCR; TCRdb stores in-frame clones only, minus some. In the table there are some 200,000 clones, 75% to 85% of which are singletons. Input material: peripheral blood. These receptors came from a woman aged 70-85 years with COVID-19, enrolled during active disease. CDR3s include the opening cysteine and the closing phenylalanine or tryptophan. The D gene is left open where the match is weak. Size tells how often a clone was seen (once, few, many) or the class of an expanded clone, and some rows leave it out.

j_call	d_call	clone_size	v_call	cdr3_nt	cdr3_aa
TRBJ1-5	-	-	TRBV4-3	TGCGCCAGCAGCCACTCATGGGGGGAAAGCAATCAGCCCCAGCATTTT	CASSHSWGESNQPQHF
TRBJ2-1	TRBD1	-	TRBV5-1	TGCGCCAGCAGCTATGGGTACGGGACAGGTAACAATGAGCAGTTCTTC	CASSYGYGTGNNEQFF
TRBJ1-1	TRBD1	-	TRBV14	TGTGCCAGCAGCCTGGGTGGGACAGGAGCTTTCTTT	CASSLGGTGAFF
TRBJ1-2	-	few	TRBV4-1	TGCGCCAGCAGCCAAGTAGGGGTGAACTATGGCTACACCTTC	CASSQVGVNYGYTF
TRBJ2-1	TRBD2	-	TRBV19	TGTGCCAGTAGTATCAGCGGGGCATCCTCCTACAATGAGCAGTTCTTC	CASSISGASSYNEQFF
TRBJ1-1	TRBD1	-	TRBV4-3	TGCGCCAGCGAGTCTAACAGGGGAAACACTGAAGCTTTCTTT	CASESNRGNTEAFF
TRBJ2-1	-	-	TRBV5-1	TGCGCCAGCAGCTCAGATCCAGACAGCTACAATGAGCAGTTCTTC	CASSSDPDSYNEQFF
TRBJ2-3	TRBD1	-	TRBV28	TGTGCCAGCAGTCCTATCGGGACAGTCACAGATACGCAGTATTTT	CASSPIGTVTDTQYF
TRBJ2-3	TRBD1	-	TRBV5-1	TGCGCCAGCAGCTCCAATACAGGGGGCACAGATACGCAGTATTTT	CASSSNTGGTDTQYF
TRBJ2-1	TRBD2	-	TRBV30	TGTGCCTGGAGTTTGAGGGGCGCGGGGGGTGAGCAGTTCTTC	CAWSLRGAGGEQFF
TRBJ2-2	TRBD1	-	TRBV5-6	TGTGCCAGCAGCCCGGGACAGGTTTTAACCGGGGAGCTGTTTTTT	CASSPGQVLTGELFF
TRBJ2-1	TRBD1	-	TRBV12-5	TGTGCTAGTGGGCTGGGACAGGACTACAATGAGCAGTTCTTC	CASGLGQDYNEQFF
TRBJ1-2	TRBD1	-	TRBV19	TGTGCCAGTGAAGGGACAGCACAACCATATGGCTACACCTTC	CASEGTAQPYGYTF
TRBJ2-7	TRBD1	few	TRBV6-2/TRBV6-3	TGTGCCAGCAGTCAGCCGCCCGACAGGGCCGTATCCTACGAGCAGTACTTC	CASSQPPDRAVSYEQYF
TRBJ1-1	-	-	TRBV3-1/TRBV3-2	TGTGCCTCCTCGGGGTCCACTGAAGCTTTCTTT	CASSGSTEAFF
TRBJ1-3	-	-	TRBV7-8	TGTGCCAGCAGCCCCATAGCGGGAGGAAACACCATATATTTT	CASSPIAGGNTIYF
TRBJ2-7	-	-	TRBV4-3	TGCGCCAGCAGCCCAATAACAGGGCCTAGCTCCTACGAGCAGTACTTC	CASSPITGPSSYEQYF
TRBJ1-4	-	-	TRBV4-2	TGTGCCAGCAGCCAAGAGTATGCAACTAATGAAAAACTGTTTTTT	CASSQEYATNEKLFF
TRBJ2-7	-	once	TRBV27	TGTGCCAGCAAGACAGGATCTACCTACGAGCAGTACTTC	CASKTGSTYEQYF
TRBJ1-2	-	-	TRBV6-1	TGTGCCAGCAGTGAAGCGCGAGGAGGTAACTATGGCTACACCTTC	CASSEARGGNYGYTF
TRBJ1-3	TRBD1	-	TRBV28	TGTGCCAGCAGTTCCACCGGGACAGGGGGCCCTGGAAACACCATATATTTT	CASSSTGTGGPGNTIYF
TRBJ2-1	-	-	TRBV6-5	TGTGCCAGCAGTTACGGAACCGGGAAACTCTACAATGAGCAGTTCTTC	CASSYGTGKLYNEQFF